The 19 T cell receptor beta chains below all came from one sample that was sequenced in a study of OX40 agonist ivuxolimab in advanced cancers. Assay used: immunoSEQ multiplex PCR; TCRdb lists only in-frame clones, some missing. Of 60,000 to 90,000 clones in the sample, 80% to 90% were seen once. The sample in question was CD4+ or CD8+ T cells sorted from blood, obtained in a trial of the OX40 agonist ivuxolimab. Receptors originate from an adult with an advanced solid tumor such as melanoma, head and neck, liver or kidney cancer.

The rearrangement joins TRBV19 to TRBJ2-3; TRBD2 matches at 9 bases. From germline, CDR1 is LNHDA and CDR2 SQIVND (reference sequence). After removal of 5 bases from V and 5 bases from J, the junction contained 14 bases not matched to a gene. The CDR3 totals 17 residues. CDR3 residues: CASSPGVAGDGVDTQYF. Written as DNA, the CDR3 is TGTGCCAGTAGTCCCGGAGTAGCGGGAGATGGTGTAGATACGCAGTATTTT. The full variable domain, completed using reference TRBV19 and TRBJ2-3, is DGGITQSPKYLFRKEGQNVTLSCEQNLNHDAMYWYRQDPGQGLRLIYYSQIVNDFQKGDIAEGYSVSREKKESFPLTVTSAQKNPTAFYLCASSPGVAGDGVDTQYFGPGTRLTVL.

CDR3 sequence (DNA): TGTGCCAGCAGCCTCCGGACAGGGCTGGAGACCCAGTACTTC. Protein product: CASSLRTGLETQYF. J is TRBJ2-5 and V is TRBV7-9, with 8 bases matching TRBD1. Germline assignment: CDR1 SEHNR and CDR2 FQNEAQ (reference sequence). Germline trimming cut 5 bases from V and 5 bases from J; bases unmatched to any gene: 7. There are 14 residues in the CDR3.

The chain recombines TRBV4-3 with TRBJ1-2; a weak D match, TRBD1 (5 bases). Germline CDR1 is LGHNA and CDR2 is YSLEER. The CDR3 is 16 amino acids. V was shortened by 0 bases and J by 4 bases, with 15 bases between the two germline ends. The CDR3 nucleotides are TGCGCCAGCAGCCAAGATTTACGGGGGGAGGGCTATGGCTACACCTTC. Translation: CASSQDLRGEGYGYTF.

The gene calls are TRBV10-3 and TRBJ2-2, with 8 bases identical to TRBD1. CDR1 is ENHRY and CDR2 is SYGVKD in the germline V gene. The junction had 8 bases not matched to a gene; V was cut back by 10 bases and J by 1 base. The CDR3 length is 15 residues. CDR3 coding DNA: TGTGCCACCAGATCCGGGACAGGGAACACCGGGGAGCTGTTTTTT. This translates into CATRSGTGNTGELFF.

In this sample, this clone turned up a few times. The chain uses TRBV7-9 and TRBJ1-2, with 7 positions matching TRBD1. J was trimmed by 4 bases and V by 5 bases; bases with no gene match: 16. The CDR3 spans 17 residues. Looked up from germline, CDR1 is SEHNR and CDR2 is FQNEAQ (reference sequence). In DNA, the CDR3 is TGTGCCAGCAGCCTTAGCGGAAGGGAAGGGGGCGGCTATGGCTACACCTTC. It translates to CASSLSGREGGGYGYTF.

The rearrangement uses TRBV9 and TRBJ2-5; 9 nucleotides match TRBD1. Looked up from germline, CDR1 is SGDLS and CDR2 is YYNGEE. The CDR3 consists of 16 residues. With V trimmed by 3 bases and J by 4 bases, 10 bases remained unmatched. The CDR3 is CASSAYRGQRRETQYF. The CDR3 coding sequence is TGTGCCAGCAGCGCTTACAGGGGGCAAAGAAGAGAGACCCAGTACTTC.

This clone appeared once. The chain links TRBV14 to TRBJ2-1, with a tentative D call TRBD2 (5 bases). V was cut by 1 base and J by 8 bases, with 15 bases left in between. The CDR3 is 15 amino acids. Germline V gene data show CDR1 as SGHDN and CDR2 as FVKESK. The chain's CDR3 is CASSQGHGSGYEQFF. The CDR3 nucleotides read TGTGCCAGCAGCCAAGGACACGGGTCGGGATATGAGCAGTTCTTC. The full variable domain, its missing parts supplied by reference TRBV14 and TRBJ2-1, is EAGVTQFPSHSVIEKGQTVTLRCDPISGHDNLYWYRRVMGKEIKFLLHFVKESKQDESGMPNNRFLAERTGGTYSTLKVQPAELEDSGVYFCASSQGHGSGYEQFFGPGTRLTVL.

The rearrangement uses TRBV7-2 and TRBJ2-2; D is perhaps TRBD2 (6 bases). CDR1 and CDR2 (germline): SGHTA, FQGNSA. CDR3 length: 16 amino acids. V was clipped by 4 bases and J by 0 bases, with 12 bases between them. In DNA, the CDR3 is TGTGCCAGCAGCTCCCGAGGCGGGGCGAACACCGGGGAGCTGTTTTTT. It translates to CASSSRGGANTGELFF.

The rearrangement uses TRBV5-8 and TRBJ2-1; 14 nucleotides align to TRBD2. The CDR3 has 17 amino acids. Germline trimming cut 4 bases from V and 5 bases from J; bases unmatched to any gene: 8. The V gene's germline CDR1 is SGHTS and CDR2 YDEGEE. CDR3 protein: CASSRATSGGADNEQFF. The CDR3 DNA follows: TGTGCCAGCAGCCGCGCGACTAGCGGGGGGGCCGACAATGAGCAGTTCTTC.

The rearrangement joins TRBV7-2 to TRBJ1-4, with D possibly TRBD1 on 6 matching bases. The CDR3 runs 17 residues. From germline, CDR1 is SGHTA and CDR2 FQGNSA. V gave up 1 base and J gave up 8 bases, with 20 bases separating them. DNA of the CDR3: TGTGCCAGCAGCTTAGAGGGGGGATACAGGGTAGGCGAAAAACTGTTTTTT. Translation: CASSLEGGYRVGEKLFF.

The rearrangement links TRBV7-8 to TRBJ2-7; 9 bases match TRBD1. The CDR3 is made up of 13 amino acids. Looked up from germline, CDR1 is SGHVS and CDR2 is FQNEAQ. The CDR3 reads CAIGDRVKNEQYF. In DNA form, the CDR3 reads TGTGCAATCGGGGACAGGGTGAAGAACGAGCAGTACTTC.

The chain couples TRBV9 to TRBJ1-4; TRBD1 aligns across 12 bases. The germline V gene has CDR1 SGDLS and CDR2 YYNGEE. CDR3 size: 17 residues. V lost 4 bases to trimming and J lost 8 bases; unmatched junction nucleotides: 12. The CDR3 protein is CASSPTSIGTGGEKLFF. CDR3 coding DNA: TGTGCCAGCAGCCCTACTTCGATCGGGACAGGGGGCGAAAAACTGTTTTTT.

This chain uses TRBV6-1 with TRBJ2-5; 10 bases are shared with TRBD1. The CDR3 sequence is 15 residues long. Per germline, CDR1 MNHNS and CDR2 SASEGT. Unmatched junction bases numbered 6, after V lost 5 bases and J lost 3 bases. The CDR3 coding sequence is TGTGCCAGCAGTCAAGAAGGGACAGGGGAAGAGACCCAGTACTTC. This translates into CASSQEGTGEETQYF.

The genes are TRBV4-1 and TRBJ2-1; 9 bases fit TRBD2. Germline V CDR1 and CDR2: MGHRA, YSYEKL. This CDR3 is 16 amino acids long. J lost 4 bases, V lost 0 bases, and 4 bases had no gene match. The CDR3 DNA sequence: TGCGCCAGCAGCCAAGATCTAGCGGGGCCATACAATGAGCAGTTCTTC. It codes for CASSQDLAGPYNEQFF.

This clone has only one observation. The chain links TRBV7-2 to TRBJ2-7; 12 bases are a match to TRBD1. Germline V gene data show CDR1 as SGHTA and CDR2 as FQGNSA. The CDR3 is 17 residues long. Germline trimming cut 5 bases from V and 9 bases from J; bases unmatched to any gene: 17. The CDR3 spells CASSAARPGQGAPGQYF. CDR3 in DNA: TGTGCCAGCAGCGCCGCCCGTCCGGGACAGGGGGCGCCCGGGCAGTACTTC.

The DNA of the CDR3 is TGTGCCAGCAGACCTGAACAGGGGGTGAGCAATCAGCCCCAGCATTTT. It specifies CASRPEQGVSNQPQHF. This chain uses TRBV27 with TRBJ1-5, with 8 nucleotides matching TRBD1. The J segment lost 1 base and the V segment lost 6 bases, leaving 8 bases of the junction unmatched. The CDR3 length is 16 residues. The germline V gene encodes CDR1 MNHEY and CDR2 SMNVEV (reference sequence).

The chain links TRBV19 to TRBJ2-5, with 7 bases identical to TRBD1. The CDR3 extends over 15 amino acids. V was pared by 2 bases and J by 7 bases, with 10 bases of the junction left unmatched. Germline V CDR1 and CDR2: LNHDA, SQIVND (reference sequence). Written as DNA, the CDR3 is TGTGCCAGTAGTATAAGGAGACAGGGTGTCGGGACCCAGTACTTC. The encoded protein is CASSIRRQGVGTQYF. Full variable domain (outside the CDR3, taken from reference TRBV19 and TRBJ2-5): DGGITQSPKYLFRKEGQNVTLSCEQNLNHDAMYWYRQDPGQGLRLIYYSQIVNDFQKGDIAEGYSVSREKKESFPLTVTSAQKNPTAFYLCASSIRRQGVGTQYFGPGTRLLVL.

The chain carries TRBV11-2 and TRBJ2-5; TRBD2 aligns across 10 bases. Germline trimming cut 4 bases from V and 2 bases from J; bases unmatched to any gene: 4. The length of the CDR3 is 15 residues. Germline CDR1 SGHAT, CDR2 FQNNGV. CDR3 nucleotide sequence: TGTGCCAGCAGCTCTAGCGGGAGTCGGCAAGAGACCCAGTACTTC. Protein sequence: CASSSSGSRQETQYF.

The genes are TRBV7-2 and TRBJ2-3; 7 nucleotides match TRBD2. Germline lookup yields CDR1 SGHTA and CDR2 FQGNSA. The CDR3 runs to 16 residues. The ends lost 1 base at V and 0 bases at J; junction bases unmatched: 4. This CDR3 reads CASSLGGSGSTDTQYF. The CDR3 bases are TGTGCCAGCAGCTTAGGCGGGAGTGGTAGCACAGATACGCAGTATTTT.